This TCR beta chain is drawn from a study of T cell repertoires in cytomegalovirus infection (dated by TCRdb to about 2019). For the study in its entirety: The peptide stimulations were aimed at well-studied HLA-B-restricted epitopes as well as recently identified HLA-C-restricted CMV epitopes, whose presentation resists viral immunomodulation. Because public TCR beta signatures pointed to carriage of CMV infection together with the matching HLA type, the HLA type of each donor mattered for the analysis. Points the paper makes about the study in general: Carriers of CMV infection plus the relevant HLA type were discriminated by the cumulative frequency of public TCR beta family members in the study cohort and in an independent roughly 400-donor cohort. The ex vivo response was dominated by HLA-C-restricted CMV-specific TCR beta clonotypes, which also provided the single most frequent clonotype in two of eight donors.

TCRdb lists the instrument as Illumina HiSeq 1500. TCRdb cleaned the public reads at Q25 with fastp, built clones with MiXCR and kept in-frame beta chains. When rows share a CDR3 protein, they turn into one entry using the most common DNA and genes. Recorded for this sample are some 590,000 distinct CDR3 sequences; roughly 42% of them occurred a single time. 48% of the sample lies in the top ten. For this clonotype: Its binding antigen is unknown. No base quality information exists; no much larger clone differs at one position.

The CDR3 covers 12 residues, taking in both the cysteine and the phenylalanine. Solely the CDR3 DNA is kept, with 36 bases framed from the first base. Looking up the germline V gene yields CDR1 MNHNS and CDR2 SASEGT. V is cut by 4 bases and J by 6 bases, and the space between the germline ends is 6 bases. The treatment or condition label, as the study defines it: in vitro stimulation with specific CMV peptide epitopes to enrich CMV-specific T cells. The chain couples TRBV6-1 to TRBJ2-2, with TRBD2 perhaps the D gene, on 6 matching bases. The sequencing here drew on cultured PBMCs, taken from culture after CMV antigen stimulation. The receptor comes from a human donor in good health (CMV status not recorded). Some clones in this sample may be carry-over from other donors' samples. In nucleotides, the sequence is TGTGCCAGCAGTGCGGGAGCCGGGGAGCTGTTTTTT. Protein translation: CASSAGAGELFF.